This T cell receptor (beta chain) was found in a study of T cells after yellow fever vaccination. TCRdb recomputed calls from the 5' RACE reads with MiXCR, one row per CDR3 protein. The sample contains approximately 510,000 distinct CDR3 sequences, 21% of which appear only once. Germline V gives CDR1 SSHAT, CDR2 FNYEAQ (reference sequence). V was clipped by 5 bases and J by 2 bases, with 15 bases between them. The CDR3 runs 15 residues. The specimen comprised PBMCs, sampled 21 days after the first yellow fever vaccination. This chain uses TRBV7-7 with TRBJ2-5; a weak D match, TRBD2 (8 bases). This sequence was found in a man aged 18 to 30 who received the YFV17D yellow fever vaccine. CDR3 protein: CASSPGGDSQETQYF. DNA for the CDR3: TGTGCCAGCAGCCCCGGGGGGGACAGTCAAGAGACCCAGTACTTC. Supplemented by reference TRBV7-7 and TRBJ2-5, the full variable domain reads GAGVSQSPRYKVTKRGQDVTLRCDPISSHATLYWYQQALGQGPEFLTYFNYEAQPDKSGLPSDRFSAERPEGSISTLTIQRTEQRDSAMYRCASSPGGDSQETQYFGPGTRLLVL.